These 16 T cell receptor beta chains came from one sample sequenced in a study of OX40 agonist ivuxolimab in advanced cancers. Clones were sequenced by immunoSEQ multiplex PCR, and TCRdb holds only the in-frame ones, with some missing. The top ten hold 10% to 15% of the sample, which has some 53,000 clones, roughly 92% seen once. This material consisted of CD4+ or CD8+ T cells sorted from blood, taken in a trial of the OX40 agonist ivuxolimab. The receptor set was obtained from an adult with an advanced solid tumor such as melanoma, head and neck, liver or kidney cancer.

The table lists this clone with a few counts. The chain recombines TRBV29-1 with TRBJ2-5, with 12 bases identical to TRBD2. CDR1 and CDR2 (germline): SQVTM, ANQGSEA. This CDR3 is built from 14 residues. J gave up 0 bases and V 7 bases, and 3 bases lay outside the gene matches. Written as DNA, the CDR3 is TGCAGCGGCGGACTAGCGGGGTACCAAGAGACCCAGTACTTC. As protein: CSGGLAGYQETQYF.

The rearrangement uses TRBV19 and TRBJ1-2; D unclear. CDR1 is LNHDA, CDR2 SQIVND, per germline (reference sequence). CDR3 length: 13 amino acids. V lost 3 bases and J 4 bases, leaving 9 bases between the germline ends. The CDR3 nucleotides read TGTGCCAGTAGTATCACGGCAGGCTATGGCTACACCTTC. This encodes CASSITAGYGYTF.

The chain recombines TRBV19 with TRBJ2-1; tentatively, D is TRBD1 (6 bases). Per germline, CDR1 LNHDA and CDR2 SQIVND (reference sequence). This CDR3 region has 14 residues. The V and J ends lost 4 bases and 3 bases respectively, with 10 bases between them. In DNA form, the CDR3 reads TGTGCCAGTAGTACACAGGGAAACTACAATGAGCAGTTCTTC. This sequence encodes CASSTQGNYNEQFF.

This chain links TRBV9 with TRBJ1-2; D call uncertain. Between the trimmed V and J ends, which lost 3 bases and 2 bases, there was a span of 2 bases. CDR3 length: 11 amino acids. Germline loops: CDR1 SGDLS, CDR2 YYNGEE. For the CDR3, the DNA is TGTGCCAGCAGCGAAAACTATGGCTACACCTTC. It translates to CASSENYGYTF.

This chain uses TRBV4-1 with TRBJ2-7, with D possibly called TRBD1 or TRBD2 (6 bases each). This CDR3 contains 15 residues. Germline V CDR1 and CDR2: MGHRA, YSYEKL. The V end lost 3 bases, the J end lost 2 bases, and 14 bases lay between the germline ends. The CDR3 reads CASSQPMGGPYEQYF. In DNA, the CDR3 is TGCGCCAGCAGCCAGCCCATGGGGGGCCCCTACGAGCAGTACTTC.

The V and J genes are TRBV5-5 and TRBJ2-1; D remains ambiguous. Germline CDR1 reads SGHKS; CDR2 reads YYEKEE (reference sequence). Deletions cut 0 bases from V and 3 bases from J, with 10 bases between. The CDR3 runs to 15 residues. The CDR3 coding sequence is TGTGCCAGCAGCTTGGGTGCGGCCAGCTACAATGAGCAGTTCTTC. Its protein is CASSLGAASYNEQFF.

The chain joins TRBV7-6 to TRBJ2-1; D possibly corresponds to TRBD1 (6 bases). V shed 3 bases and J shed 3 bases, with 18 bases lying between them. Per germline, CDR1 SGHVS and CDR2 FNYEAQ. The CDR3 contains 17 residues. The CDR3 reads CASSLQGTRIIYNEQFF. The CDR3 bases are TGTGCCAGCAGCTTGCAGGGGACCCGCATCATCTACAATGAGCAGTTCTTC.

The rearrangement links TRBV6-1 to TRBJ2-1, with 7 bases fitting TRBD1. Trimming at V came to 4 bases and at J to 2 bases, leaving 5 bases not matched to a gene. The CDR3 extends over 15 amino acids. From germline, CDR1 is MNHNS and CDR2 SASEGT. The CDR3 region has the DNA TGTGCCAGCAGTGTAACCCAGGGGGCCTACAATGAGCAGTTCTTC. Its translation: CASSVTQGAYNEQFF.

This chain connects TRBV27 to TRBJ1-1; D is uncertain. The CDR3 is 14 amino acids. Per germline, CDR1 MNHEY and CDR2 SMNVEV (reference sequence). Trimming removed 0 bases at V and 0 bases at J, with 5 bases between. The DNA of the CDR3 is TGTGCCAGCAGTTTATCCATGATGAACACTGAAGCTTTCTTT. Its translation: CASSLSMMNTEAFF.

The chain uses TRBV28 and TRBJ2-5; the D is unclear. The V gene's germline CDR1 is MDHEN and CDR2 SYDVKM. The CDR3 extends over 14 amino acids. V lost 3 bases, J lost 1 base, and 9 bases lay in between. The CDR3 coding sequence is TGTGCCAGCAGTTTCCCTGGTACCCAAGAGACCCAGTACTTC. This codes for CASSFPGTQETQYF.

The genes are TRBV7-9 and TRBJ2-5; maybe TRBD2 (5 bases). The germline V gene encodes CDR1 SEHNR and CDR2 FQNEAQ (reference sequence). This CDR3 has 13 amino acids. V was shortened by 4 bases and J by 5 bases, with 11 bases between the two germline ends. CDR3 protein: CASSSPRRETQYF. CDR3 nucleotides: TGTGCCAGCAGCTCTCCTAGGAGGGAGACCCAGTACTTC.

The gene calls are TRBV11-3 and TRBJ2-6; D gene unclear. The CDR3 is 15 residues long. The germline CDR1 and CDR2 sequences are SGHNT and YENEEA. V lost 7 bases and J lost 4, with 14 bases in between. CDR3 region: CASTESASGANVLTF. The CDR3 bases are TGTGCCAGCACCGAATCGGCCTCGGGGGCCAACGTCCTGACTTTC.

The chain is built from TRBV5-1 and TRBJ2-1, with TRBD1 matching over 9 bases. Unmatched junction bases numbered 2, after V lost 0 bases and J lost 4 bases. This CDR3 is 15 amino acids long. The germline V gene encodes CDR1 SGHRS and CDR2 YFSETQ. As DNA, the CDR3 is TGCGCCAGCAGCTTGGGGGGACAGGGTTACAATGAGCAGTTCTTC. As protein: CASSLGGQGYNEQFF.

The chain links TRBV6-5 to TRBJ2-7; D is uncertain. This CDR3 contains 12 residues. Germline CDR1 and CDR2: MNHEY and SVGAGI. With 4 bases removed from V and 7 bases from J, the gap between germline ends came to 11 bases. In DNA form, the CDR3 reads TGTGCCAGCAGTTCGACCGCACGGGAGCAGTACTTC. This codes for CASSSTAREQYF.

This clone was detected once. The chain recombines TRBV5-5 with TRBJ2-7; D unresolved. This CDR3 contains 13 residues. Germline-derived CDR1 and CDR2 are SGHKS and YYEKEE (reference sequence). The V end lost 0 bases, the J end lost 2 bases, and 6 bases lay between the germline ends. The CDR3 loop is CASSLVPAYEQYF. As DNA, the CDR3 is TGTGCCAGCAGCTTGGTACCAGCCTACGAGCAGTACTTC.

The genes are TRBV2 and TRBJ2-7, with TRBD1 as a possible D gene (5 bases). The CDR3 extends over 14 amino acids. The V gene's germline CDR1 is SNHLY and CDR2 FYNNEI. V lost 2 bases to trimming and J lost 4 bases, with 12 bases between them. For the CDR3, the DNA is TGTGCCAGCAGTGAAAGGGGATGGCAGTACGAGCAGTACTTC. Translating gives CASSERGWQYEQYF.